This is a list of T cell receptor beta chains from one sample in a study of shared clonotypes between healthy human individuals. Profiled with immunoSEQ multiplex PCR; TCRdb holds only in-frame clones, not every one. The data show some 2,000,000 clones, approximately 94% seen once. The sequenced sample was naive CD4+ T cells sorted from blood. All receptors derive from a young man in good health. CDR3s include the opening cysteine and the closing phenylalanine or tryptophan. A D gene is named only where the DNA matches it firmly. Some rows have no size entry. The others give once, few or many, or a class for an expanded clone.

>TRBD1|TRBJ2-7|TRBV10-1|once
CASSGDRSQRGYEQYF
TGCGCCAGCAGTGGGGACAGGTCTCAAAGGGGCTACGAGCAGTACTTC
>TRBD2|TRBJ2-1|TRBV7-2|-
CASRQSSGSRNEQFF
TGTGCCAGCAGACAATCTAGCGGGAGTCGGAATGAGCAGTTCTTC
>-|TRBJ1-1|TRBV2|-
CASSEQTATEAFF
TGTGCCAGCAGTGAACAGACAGCCACTGAAGCTTTCTTT
>TRBD2|TRBJ2-7|TRBV7-2|-
CASSPWEGMAYEQYF
TGTGCCAGCAGCCCTTGGGAGGGGATGGCCTACGAGCAGTACTTC
>-|TRBJ2-7|TRBV7-9|-
CASSLGDRASYEQYF
TGTGCCAGCAGCTTAGGTGACCGAGCTTCTTACGAGCAGTACTTC
>-|TRBJ2-7|TRBV21-1|-
CASRDPCPGHGVAGLYEQYF
TGTGCCAGCAGGGACCCCTGCCCGGGACACGGCGTAGCGGGATTATACGAGCAGTACTTC
>TRBD2|TRBJ2-1|TRBV5-4|once
CASSLGLAGTEQFF
TGTGCCAGCAGCTTAGGACTAGCGGGGACCGAGCAGTTCTTC
>TRBD1|TRBJ1-5|TRBV6-6|-
CASRGQGGSQPQHF
TGTGCCAGCAGGGGACAGGGCGGATCTCAGCCCCAGCATTTT
>-|TRBJ2-2|TRBV7-9|-
CASSSDTGELFF
TGTGCCAGCAGCTCCGACACCGGGGAGCTGTTTTTT
>TRBD1|TRBJ2-2|TRBV10-2|-
CASSADRVRSGELFF
TGCGCCAGCAGTGCCGACAGGGTGAGATCCGGGGAGCTGTTTTTT
>-|TRBJ2-7|TRBV18|-
CASSPGTEPPYEQYF
TGTGCCAGCTCACCCGGTACGGAACCGCCCTACGAGCAGTACTTC
>TRBD2|TRBJ2-2|TRBV5-1|-
CASSPRGREDTGELFF
TGCGCCAGCAGCCCCCGGGGGAGGGAGGACACCGGGGAGCTGTTTTTT
>-|TRBJ2-5|TRBV5-1|-
CASSLEGGWETQYF
TGCGCCAGCAGCTTGGAAGGGGGATGGGAGACCCAGTACTTC
>-|TRBJ2-5|TRBV2|-
CASTPLRGETQYF
TGTGCCAGCACCCCCCTGAGGGGAGAGACCCAGTACTTC